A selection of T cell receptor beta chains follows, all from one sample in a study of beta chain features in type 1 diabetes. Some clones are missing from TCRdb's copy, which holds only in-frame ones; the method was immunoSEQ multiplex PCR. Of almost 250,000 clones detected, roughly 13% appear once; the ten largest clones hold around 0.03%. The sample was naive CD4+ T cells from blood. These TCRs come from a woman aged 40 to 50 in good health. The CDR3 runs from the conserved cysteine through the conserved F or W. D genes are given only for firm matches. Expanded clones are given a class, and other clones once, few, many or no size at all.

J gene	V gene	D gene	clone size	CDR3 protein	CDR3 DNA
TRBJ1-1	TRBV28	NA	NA	CASRPGQVNTEAFF	TGTGCCAGCAGACCGGGACAAGTGAACACTGAAGCTTTCTTT
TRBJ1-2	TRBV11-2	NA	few	CASSLRGSYGYTF	TGTGCCAGCAGCTTACGGGGGAGCTATGGCTACACCTTC
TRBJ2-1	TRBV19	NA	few	CASSIPLASSYNEQFF	TGTGCCAGTAGTATTCCGCTAGCGTCGTCCTACAATGAGCAGTTCTTC
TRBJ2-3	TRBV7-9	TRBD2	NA	CASSPLRSSGVQDTQYF	TGTGCCAGCAGCCCCCTGCGATCTAGCGGGGTTCAAGATACGCAGTATTTT
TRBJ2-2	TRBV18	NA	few	CASSFRPEVTGELFF	TGTGCCAGCTCTTTTCGTCCCGAGGTGACCGGGGAGCTGTTTTTT
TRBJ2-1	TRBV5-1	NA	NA	CASSPGGSWRENSEQFF	TGCGCCAGCAGCCCTGGTGGATCGTGGAGGGAAAATAGTGAGCAGTTCTTC
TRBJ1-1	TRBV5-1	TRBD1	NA	CASSLGVTGFTEAFF	TGCGCCAGCAGCTTGGGGGTGACAGGGTTCACTGAAGCTTTCTTT
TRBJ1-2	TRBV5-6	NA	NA	CASSGTRNYGYTF	TGTGCCAGCAGCGGGACACGGAACTATGGCTACACCTTC
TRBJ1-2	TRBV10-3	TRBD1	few	CAISGTGTGEGGYTF	TGTGCCATCAGTGGAACCGGGACAGGGGAGGGTGGCTACACCTTC
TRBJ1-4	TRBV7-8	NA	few	CASSLGQGKGEKLFF	TGTGCCAGCAGCTTGGGGCAGGGTAAGGGTGAAAAACTGTTTTTT
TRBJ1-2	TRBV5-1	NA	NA	CASSFGDYGYTF	TGCGCCAGCAGCTTCGGGGACTATGGCTACACCTTC
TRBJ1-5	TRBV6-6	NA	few	CASSWPNQPQHF	TGTGCCAGCAGTTGGCCAAATCAGCCCCAGCATTTT
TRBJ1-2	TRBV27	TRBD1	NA	CASRASGTDGYTF	TGTGCCAGCAGAGCCTCGGGGACAGATGGCTACACCTTC
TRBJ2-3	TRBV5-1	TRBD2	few	CASTRGGTDTQYF	TGCGCCAGCACCCGGGGGGGCACAGATACGCAGTATTTT
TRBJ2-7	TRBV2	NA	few	CASSDRAEQYF	TGTGCCAGCAGTGACAGGGCCGAGCAGTACTTC
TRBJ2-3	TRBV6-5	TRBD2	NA	CASSLGGGGTDTQYF	TGTGCCAGCAGTTTGGGGGGGGGAGGCACAGATACGCAGTATTTT
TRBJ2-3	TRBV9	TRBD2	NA	CASSVAGGRTDTQYF	TGTGCCAGCAGCGTAGCGGGGGGGCGCACAGATACGCAGTATTTT
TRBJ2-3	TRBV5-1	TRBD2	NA	CASSQGLAGSTDTQYF	TGCGCCAGCAGCCAGGGACTAGCGGGGAGCACAGATACGCAGTATTTT
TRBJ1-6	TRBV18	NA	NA	CASAQDSLSPLHF	TGTGCCAGCGCACAGGACAGCTTATCACCCCTCCACTTT
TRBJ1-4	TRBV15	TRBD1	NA	CATSPRPGTGGNEKLFF	TGTGCCACCAGCCCACGTCCCGGGACAGGGGGCAATGAAAAACTGTTTTTT
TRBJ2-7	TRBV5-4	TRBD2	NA	CASSLPGLASSYEQYF	TGTGCCAGCAGCTTGCCGGGACTAGCAAGCTCCTACGAGCAGTACTTC
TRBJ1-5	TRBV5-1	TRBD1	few	CASSPGTENQPQHF	TGCGCCAGCAGCCCGGGGACAGAGAATCAGCCCCAGCATTTT
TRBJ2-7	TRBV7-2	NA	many	CASSPEGYERYF	TGTGCCAGCAGCCCGGAGGGGTACGAGCGTTACTTC
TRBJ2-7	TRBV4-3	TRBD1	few	CASSQSGTGYEQYF	TGCGCCAGCAGCCAATCCGGGACAGGCTACGAGCAGTACTTC
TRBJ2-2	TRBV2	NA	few	CASSSLGGATGELFF	TGTGCCAGCAGCTCCCTCGGGGGAGCCACCGGGGAGCTGTTTTTT
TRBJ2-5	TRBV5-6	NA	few	CASSLQLQETQYF	TGTGCCAGCAGCCTACAACTACAAGAGACCCAGTACTTC
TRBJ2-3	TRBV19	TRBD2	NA	CASSPFSGRITDTQYF	TGTGCCAGTAGTCCTTTTAGCGGGAGAATCACAGATACGCAGTATTTT
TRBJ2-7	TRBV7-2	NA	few	CATQGQPVPSYEQYF	TGTGCCACCCAGGGTCAGCCTGTCCCCTCTTACGAGCAGTACTTC
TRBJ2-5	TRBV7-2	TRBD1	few	CASSLVGDREETQYF	TGTGCCAGCAGCTTAGTGGGAGACAGGGAAGAGACCCAGTACTTC